Sequencing of this T cell receptor (beta chain) was carried out in a study of blood T cell repertoires in COVID-19. The data were produced by immunoSEQ multiplex PCR, yet TCRdb's version contains in-frame clones alone and is incomplete. This table has some 300,000 clones, roughly 90% appearing once. Germline loops: CDR1 SGHKS, CDR2 YYEKEE (reference sequence). The CDR3 is 14 residues long. The ends were cut back, 0 bases at V and 5 bases at J, with 11 bases in the middle. The sample taken for sequencing was peripheral blood. The sequence was obtained from a man aged 18 to 29 with active or convalescent COVID-19. The V gene is TRBV5-5, the J gene TRBJ1-1, with D unclear. The CDR3 is CASSLAWADTEAFF. CDR3 nucleotide sequence: TGTGCCAGCAGCTTGGCGTGGGCAGATACTGAAGCTTTCTTT.